Listed below are T cell receptor beta chains from one sample, sequenced in a study of T cell responses to AZD1222 COVID-19 vaccine. Method: immunoSEQ multiplex PCR; TCRdb's copy keeps in-frame clones and lacks some. The sample yields just over 60,000 clones, around 75% seen once. This sample comprised peripheral blood, obtained on day 0 of AZD1222 vaccination. These receptors were taken from an adult in good health. The CDR3 runs from the conserved cysteine through the conserved F or W. The D gene is left open where the match is weak. Only part of the rows carry a size: once, few, many, or a class if the clone is expanded.

d_gene,abundance,v_gene,j_gene,CDR3aa,CDR3nt
-,-,TRBV6-2/TRBV6-3,TRBJ1-2,CASSYSRSYGYTF,TGTGCCAGCAGTTACTCGAGGAGCTATGGCTACACCTTC
-,-,TRBV21-1,TRBJ2-7,CASRDRLDEQYF,TGTGCCAGCAGGGACAGGTTGGACGAGCAGTACTTC
-,-,TRBV7-2,TRBJ2-7,CASSWSEGTYEQYF,TGTGCCAGCAGCTGGAGCGAGGGGACCTACGAGCAGTACTTC
TRBD2,-,TRBV7-8,TRBJ2-3,CASSYGGAQSDTQYF,TGTGCCAGCAGCTACGGGGGGGCCCAATCAGATACGCAGTATTTT
TRBD2,-,TRBV10-1,TRBJ2-5,CASSEEVAGAKKETQYF,TGCGCCAGCAGTGAGGAAGTAGCGGGGGCCAAGAAGGAGACCCAGTACTTC
-,-,TRBV30,TRBJ2-3,CAWSQGRADTQYF,TGTGCCTGGAGTCAGGGGCGCGCAGATACGCAGTATTTT
-,few,TRBV14,TRBJ2-2,CASSQVAGSGELFF,TGTGCCAGCAGCCAAGTTGCAGGGTCCGGGGAGCTGTTTTTT
TRBD1,-,TRBV27,TRBJ2-5,CASSLVGGETQYF,TGTGCCAGCAGTTTAGTAGGGGGCGAGACCCAGTACTTC
-,few,TRBV2,TRBJ1-1,CAGAHMNTEAFF,TGTGCCGGGGCTCATATGAACACTGAAGCTTTCTTT
-,-,TRBV6-6,TRBJ2-7,CASSILGGGGSEQYF,TGTGCCAGCAGTATACTTGGTGGGGGCGGGAGCGAGCAGTACTTC
-,once,TRBV15,TRBJ2-7,CATSRDRKYEQYF,TGTGCCACCAGCAGAGACCGAAAATACGAGCAGTACTTC
-,-,TRBV5-4,TRBJ1-4,CASSLRVGSNEKLFF,TGTGCCAGCAGCTTGAGGGTGGGGTCTAATGAAAAACTGTTTTTT
-,-,TRBV27,TRBJ1-1,CASRFDGQNTEAFF,TGTGCCAGCAGATTTGACGGCCAGAACACTGAAGCTTTCTTT
-,-,TRBV11-2,TRBJ1-6,CASSLEPSSPLHF,TGTGCCAGCAGCTTAGAGCCAAGCTCGCCCCTCCACTTT
TRBD2,-,TRBV6-2/TRBV6-3,TRBJ2-3,CASSPLAGIFRTDTQYF,TGTGCCAGCAGTCCACTAGCGGGGATTTTCCGCACAGATACGCAGTATTTT
-,-,TRBV6-6,TRBJ2-2,CASSRDFGELFF,TGTGCCAGCAGCAGGGACTTCGGGGAGCTGTTTTTT